This T cell receptor (beta chain) was profiled in a study of cytomegalovirus exposure and HLA in healthy donors. General study points: The study put 150 to 200 TCR beta chains on its list as cytomegalovirus-associated.

A word on this clone: Its antigen is still unknown.

With V trimmed by 2 bases and J by 7 bases, 11 bases remained unmatched. Germline V gene data show CDR1 as MNHEY and CDR2 as SMNVEV (reference sequence). The CDR3 runs to 16 residues. TCRdb's table, derived via immunoSEQ multiplex PCR, lists solely in-frame clones and lacks some. The repertoire holds 250,000 to 400,000 clones, around 90% seen once, with over 0.9% in the top ten. Sequenced: PBMCs. V and J are TRBV27 and TRBJ2-3; 8 bases match TRBD2. The origin of this receptor is a young man in good health and CMV-seronegative. CDR3 protein: CASSLKSAGGRNTQYF. The CDR3 nucleotides are TGTGCCAGCAGTTTAAAGTCGGCGGGGGGAAGAAATACGCAGTATTTT.